These T cell receptor beta chains were read from a single sample in a study of blood T cells in healthy people across ages. TCRdb fed the 5' RACE reads into MiXCR, producing one record per CDR3 protein. Found here are roughly 500,000 distinct CDR3 sequences, approximately 27% of them singletons; the top ten hold approximately 17%. The sequencing input was blood. The source of these receptors is a woman aged 70-85 years in good health. Both conserved end residues are part of each CDR3. Fields, in order: CDR3 protein, D gene, J gene, clone size, V gene. A D gene is named only where the DNA matches it firmly. Rows may omit the clone size; those that give it use once, few, many or a size class.

CDR3: CASSTSFLDTQYF; D: NA; J: TRBJ2-5; size: few; V: TRBV7-9
CDR3: CASSRGTARETQYF; D: TRBD1; J: TRBJ2-5; size: NA; V: TRBV7-9
CDR3: CASSFTGARGKYF; D: NA; J: TRBJ2-7; size: NA; V: TRBV7-2
CDR3: CASRLEGLNEKLFF; D: NA; J: TRBJ1-4; size: few; V: TRBV12-3/TRBV12-4
CDR3: CASSPTGTGATEAFF; D: TRBD1; J: TRBJ1-1; size: NA; V: TRBV18
CDR3: CASSLQGSVYNEQFF; D: NA; J: TRBJ2-1; size: few; V: TRBV5-1
CDR3: CAISESGVYGETQYF; D: NA; J: TRBJ2-5; size: NA; V: TRBV10-3
CDR3: CASGLGGNTQYF; D: NA; J: TRBJ2-3; size: NA; V: TRBV12-5
CDR3: CANAPGQAYEQYF; D: TRBD1; J: NA; size: NA; V: TRBV10-3
CDR3: CAISAGYLFNEQFF; D: NA; J: TRBJ2-1; size: few; V: TRBV10-3
CDR3: CASSLISTGTEAFF; D: TRBD1; J: TRBJ1-1; size: once; V: TRBV7-9
CDR3: CASSLYAGSSGNTIYF; D: NA; J: TRBJ1-3; size: NA; V: TRBV28
CDR3: CASSLVGEANAEAFF; D: NA; J: TRBJ1-1; size: NA; V: TRBV5-1
CDR3: CASSPNTRDTQYF; D: NA; J: TRBJ2-3; size: NA; V: TRBV4-3
CDR3: CASSLYGPTNTGELFF; D: NA; J: TRBJ2-2; size: NA; V: TRBV5-1
CDR3: CASSLTLQANTYEQYF; D: NA; J: TRBJ2-7; size: few; V: TRBV11-1
CDR3: CASSYRDSLYGYTF; D: TRBD1; J: TRBJ1-2; size: few; V: TRBV13
CDR3: CSASKPGVYEQYF; D: NA; J: TRBJ2-7; size: NA; V: TRBV20-1
CDR3: CASSPQTSSGANVLTF; D: NA; J: TRBJ2-6; size: NA; V: TRBV18
CDR3: CATSNRQGNTEAFF; D: NA; J: TRBJ1-1; size: NA; V: TRBV15
CDR3: CASSFLGAAGNEQFF; D: NA; J: TRBJ2-1; size: NA; V: TRBV7-9
CDR3: CASSLADWREPYEQYF; D: NA; J: TRBJ2-7; size: few; V: TRBV12-3/TRBV12-4
CDR3: CASSPSTGITEAFF; D: NA; J: TRBJ1-1; size: few; V: TRBV7-2
CDR3: CASSLMEPGGAGAFF; D: NA; J: TRBJ1-1; size: few; V: TRBV5-1
CDR3: CASSTSKETQYF; D: NA; J: TRBJ2-5; size: few; V: TRBV7-9
CDR3: CASSLDWQGTSGANVLTF; D: NA; J: TRBJ2-6; size: few; V: TRBV11-3